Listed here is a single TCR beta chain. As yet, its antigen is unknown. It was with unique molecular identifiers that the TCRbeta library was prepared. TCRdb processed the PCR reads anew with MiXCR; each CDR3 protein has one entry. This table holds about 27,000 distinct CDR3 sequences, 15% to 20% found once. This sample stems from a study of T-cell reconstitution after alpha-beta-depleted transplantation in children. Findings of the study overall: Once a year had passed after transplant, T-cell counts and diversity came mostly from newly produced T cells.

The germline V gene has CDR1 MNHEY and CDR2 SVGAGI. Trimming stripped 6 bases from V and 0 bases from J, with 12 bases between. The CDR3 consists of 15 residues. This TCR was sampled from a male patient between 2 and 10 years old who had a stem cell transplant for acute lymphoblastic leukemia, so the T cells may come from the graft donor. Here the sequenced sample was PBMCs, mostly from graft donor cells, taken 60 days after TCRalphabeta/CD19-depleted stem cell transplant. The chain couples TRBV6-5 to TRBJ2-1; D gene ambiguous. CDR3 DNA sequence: TGTGCCAGCAGATACAAGGGAAGCTCCTACAATGAGCAGTTCTTC. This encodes CASRYKGSSYNEQFF.